Listed here is a single T cell receptor (beta chain). This sample was included in a study of blood T cell repertoires in COVID-19. Original handling: Amplifying reference gene primers gave estimates of nucleated cell counts. Sequencing was performed with immunoSEQ multiplex PCR; in TCRdb, only in-frame clones are kept and a portion is missing. Clonal size and the V and J genes are those of that table, whereas D and trimming came from the DNA. Found here are under 500,000 clones, nearly 90% of them singletons; the top ten hold roughly 2%. Those who participated ranged in age from about 18 to 95 years and resided in 20 to 30 US areas. Cohorts were based on clinical histories the participants reported. This receptor was taken from a woman under 30 with acute COVID-19. Sequenced material: PBMCs or T cells enriched from blood (not recorded which).

The CDR3 sequence: CASSVGGQGGVIGITEAFF. The CDR3 DNA reads as TGTGCCAGCAGCGTAGGGGGACAGGGAGGAGTGATCGGGATCACTGAAGCTTTCTTT. The chain couples TRBV9 to TRBJ1-1; the match to TRBD1 covers 9 bases. V dropped 0 bases and J dropped 4; count of bases not matched to a gene: 16. The CDR3 runs 19 residues. CDR1 and CDR2 from the germline V gene are SGDLS and YYNGEE.